The rows below give T cell receptor beta chains drawn from one sample of a study of blood T cells in healthy people across ages. Each CDR3 protein is one row after TCRdb ran MiXCR on the 5' RACE reads. The sample carries about 690,000 distinct CDR3 sequences, approximately 40% recorded once. Sequenced input: blood. These receptors originate from a man aged 80 or over in good health. CDR3s include the opening cysteine and the closing phenylalanine or tryptophan. Fields, in order: V gene, J gene, clone size, D gene, CDR3 protein, CDR3 DNA. D genes are given only for firm matches. Not every row has a clone size; where given, it reads once, few, many or a size class.

v_gene: TRBV28; j_gene: TRBJ2-7; abundance: few; d_gene: TRBD1; CDR3aa: CASVGRGREQYF; CDR3nt: TGTGCCAGCGTGGGCAGGGGGAGAGAGCAGTACTTC
v_gene: TRBV11-2; j_gene: TRBJ2-7; abundance: -; d_gene: TRBD1; CDR3aa: CASSLDGDRAYEQYF; CDR3nt: TGTGCCAGCAGCTTAGATGGGGACAGAGCGTACGAGCAGTACTTC
v_gene: TRBV2; j_gene: TRBJ2-7; abundance: -; d_gene: -; CDR3aa: CASSDLRESNEQYF; CDR3nt: TGTGCCAGCAGTGATTTGAGGGAGTCGAATGAGCAGTACTTC
v_gene: TRBV12-5; j_gene: TRBJ2-5; abundance: few; d_gene: -; CDR3aa: CASASFQETQYF; CDR3nt: TGTGCTAGTGCCTCGTTCCAAGAGACCCAGTACTTC
v_gene: TRBV20-1; j_gene: TRBJ2-3; abundance: few; d_gene: TRBD2; CDR3aa: CSAPRTSGGRFTDTQYF; CDR3nt: TGCAGTGCCCCACGGACTAGCGGGGGCCGCTTCACAGATACGCAGTATTTT
v_gene: TRBV5-1; j_gene: TRBJ2-3; abundance: few; d_gene: -; CDR3aa: CASSFNTDRASTDTQYF; CDR3nt: TGCGCCAGCAGCTTCAATACAGACCGTGCTAGCACAGATACGCAGTATTTT
v_gene: TRBV6-5; j_gene: TRBJ2-7; abundance: -; d_gene: -; CDR3aa: CASKSDRGYEQYF; CDR3nt: TGTGCCAGCAAAAGCGACAGAGGCTACGAGCAGTACTTC
v_gene: TRBV6-2/TRBV6-3; j_gene: TRBJ2-3; abundance: many; d_gene: -; CDR3aa: CASRDGTPGDTQYF; CDR3nt: TGTGCCAGCAGGGACGGTACTCCGGGGGATACGCAGTATTTT
v_gene: TRBV6-1; j_gene: TRBJ2-5; abundance: few; d_gene: -; CDR3aa: CASSVPTKPQYF; CDR3nt: TGTGCCAGCAGTGTTCCTACCAAACCCCAGTACTTC
v_gene: TRBV5-6; j_gene: TRBJ2-7; abundance: many; d_gene: TRBD1; CDR3aa: CASSPDPGQDHYEQYF; CDR3nt: TGTGCCAGCAGCCCAGACCCGGGACAGGACCACTACGAGCAGTACTTC
v_gene: TRBV7-2; j_gene: TRBJ2-1; abundance: -; d_gene: TRBD1; CDR3aa: CASSLEGTGAFF; CDR3nt: TGTGCCAGCAGCTTAGAGGGGACAGGGGCGTTCTTC
v_gene: TRBV4-1; j_gene: TRBJ2-7; abundance: few; d_gene: TRBD1; CDR3aa: CASSQVGQGRYEQYF; CDR3nt: TGCGCCAGCAGCCAAGTAGGACAGGGGAGATACGAGCAGTACTTC
v_gene: TRBV6-2/TRBV6-3; j_gene: TRBJ2-1; abundance: -; d_gene: -; CDR3aa: CASSPPSGSNEQFF; CDR3nt: TGTGCCAGCAGCCCACCGTCCGGGAGTAATGAGCAGTTCTTC
v_gene: TRBV28; j_gene: TRBJ1-6; abundance: many; d_gene: -; CDR3aa: CASSYLGGSPLHF; CDR3nt: TGTGCCAGCAGCTACCTTGGGGGTTCACCCCTCCACTTT
v_gene: TRBV15; j_gene: TRBJ2-7; abundance: few; d_gene: -; CDR3aa: CATSGSTSGRSYEQYF; CDR3nt: TGTGCCACCAGCGGGAGCACGAGCGGACGGTCCTACGAGCAGTACTTC